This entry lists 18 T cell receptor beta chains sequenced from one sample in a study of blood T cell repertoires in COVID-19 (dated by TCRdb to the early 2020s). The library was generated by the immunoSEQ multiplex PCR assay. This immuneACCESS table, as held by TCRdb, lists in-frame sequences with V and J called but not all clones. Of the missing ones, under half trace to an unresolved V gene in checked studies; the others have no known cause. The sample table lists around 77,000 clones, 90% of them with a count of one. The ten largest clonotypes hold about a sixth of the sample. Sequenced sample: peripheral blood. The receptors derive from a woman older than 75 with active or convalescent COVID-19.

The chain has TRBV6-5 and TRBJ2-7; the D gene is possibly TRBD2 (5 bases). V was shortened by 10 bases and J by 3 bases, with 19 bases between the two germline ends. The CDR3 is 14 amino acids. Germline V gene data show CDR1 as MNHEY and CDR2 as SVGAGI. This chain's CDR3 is CATGPGSPNYEQYF. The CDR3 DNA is TGTGCCACCGGCCCGGGGTCACCCAACTACGAGCAGTACTTC.

CDR3 nucleotides: TGTGCCAGCAGTCGCACAGGGGGCGAAGAGCAGTACTTC. Its protein product is CASSRTGGEEQYF. The V and J genes are TRBV6-2 or TRBV6-3 and TRBJ2-7; 9 bases align to TRBD1. The CDR3 is made up of 13 amino acids. Germline V gives CDR1 MNHEY, CDR2 SVGEGT. The V gene end was trimmed by 5 bases and the J gene end by 7 bases; junction bases not matched to a gene: 6.

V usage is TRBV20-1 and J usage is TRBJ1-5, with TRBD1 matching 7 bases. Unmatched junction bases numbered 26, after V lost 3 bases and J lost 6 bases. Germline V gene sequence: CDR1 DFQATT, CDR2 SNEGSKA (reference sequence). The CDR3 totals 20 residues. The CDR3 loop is CSASKVGYGQATQGSQPQHF. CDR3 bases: TGCAGTGCTAGTAAAGTCGGATATGGACAGGCAACCCAAGGGAGTCAGCCCCAGCATTTT.

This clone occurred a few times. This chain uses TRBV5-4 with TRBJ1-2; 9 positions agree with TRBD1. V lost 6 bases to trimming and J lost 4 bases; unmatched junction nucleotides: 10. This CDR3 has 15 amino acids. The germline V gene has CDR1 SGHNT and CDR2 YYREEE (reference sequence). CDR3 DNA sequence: TGTGCCAGCACCCAAATGACAGGGGGTAGCTATGGCTACACCTTC. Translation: CASTQMTGGSYGYTF.

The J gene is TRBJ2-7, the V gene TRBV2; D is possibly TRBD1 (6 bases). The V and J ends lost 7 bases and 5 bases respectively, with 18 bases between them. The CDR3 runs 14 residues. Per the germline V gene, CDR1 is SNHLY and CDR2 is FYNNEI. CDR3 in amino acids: CASNFYRDRHEQYF. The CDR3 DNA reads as TGTGCCAGCAACTTCTACAGGGATAGGCACGAGCAGTACTTC.

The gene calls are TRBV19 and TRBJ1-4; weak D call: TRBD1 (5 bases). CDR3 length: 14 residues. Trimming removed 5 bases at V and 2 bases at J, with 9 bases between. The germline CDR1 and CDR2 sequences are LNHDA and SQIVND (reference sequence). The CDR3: CASSHGGTNEKLFF. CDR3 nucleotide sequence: TGTGCCAGTAGTCACGGGGGTACTAATGAAAAACTGTTTTTT.

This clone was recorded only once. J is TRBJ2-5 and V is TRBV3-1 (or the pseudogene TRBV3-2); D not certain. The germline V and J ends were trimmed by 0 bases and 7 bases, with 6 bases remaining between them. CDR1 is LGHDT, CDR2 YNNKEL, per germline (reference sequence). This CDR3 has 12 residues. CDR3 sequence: CASSQDIATQYF. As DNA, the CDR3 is TGTGCCAGCAGCCAAGACATAGCGACCCAGTACTTC.

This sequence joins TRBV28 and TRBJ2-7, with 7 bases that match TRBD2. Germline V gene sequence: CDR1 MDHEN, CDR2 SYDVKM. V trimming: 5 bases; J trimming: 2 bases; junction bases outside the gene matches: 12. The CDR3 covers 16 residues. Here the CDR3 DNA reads TGTGCCAGCAGTCCGCCCCCGGGACGGGGGGCCTACGAGCAGTACTTC. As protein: CASSPPPGRGAYEQYF.

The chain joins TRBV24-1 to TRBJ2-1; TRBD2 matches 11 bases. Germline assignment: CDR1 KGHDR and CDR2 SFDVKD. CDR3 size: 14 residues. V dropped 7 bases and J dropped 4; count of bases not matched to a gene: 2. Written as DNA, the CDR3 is TGTGCCACCAGGGGGACTAGCGGTTACAATGAGCAGTTCTTC. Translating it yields CATRGTSGYNEQFF.

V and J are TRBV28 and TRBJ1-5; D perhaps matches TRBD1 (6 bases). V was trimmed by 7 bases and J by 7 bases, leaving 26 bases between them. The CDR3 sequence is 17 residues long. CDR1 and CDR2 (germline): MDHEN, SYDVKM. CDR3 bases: TGTGCCAGCACCCCGGGGGGCGCAGCCTCCCCCTTGCAGCCCCAGCATTTT. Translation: CASTPGGAASPLQPQHF.

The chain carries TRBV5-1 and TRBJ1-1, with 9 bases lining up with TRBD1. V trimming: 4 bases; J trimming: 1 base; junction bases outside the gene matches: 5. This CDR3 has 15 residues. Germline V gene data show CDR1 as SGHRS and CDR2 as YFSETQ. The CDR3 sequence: CASSPRQGENTEAFF. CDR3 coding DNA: TGCGCCAGCAGCCCACGACAGGGGGAGAACACTGAAGCTTTCTTT.

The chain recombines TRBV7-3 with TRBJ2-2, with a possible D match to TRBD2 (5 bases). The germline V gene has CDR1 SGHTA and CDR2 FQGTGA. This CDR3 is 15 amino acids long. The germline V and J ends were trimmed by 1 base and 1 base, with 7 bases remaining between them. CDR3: CASSLIGGNTGELFF. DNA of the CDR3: TGTGCCAGCAGCTTAATAGGAGGGAACACCGGGGAGCTGTTTTTT.

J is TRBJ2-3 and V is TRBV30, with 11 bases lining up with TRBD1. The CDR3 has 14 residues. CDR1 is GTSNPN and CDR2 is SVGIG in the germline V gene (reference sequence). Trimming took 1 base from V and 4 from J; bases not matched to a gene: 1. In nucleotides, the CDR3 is TGTGCCTGGAGTGCGGGACAGGGGGCAGATACGCAGTATTTT. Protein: CAWSAGQGADTQYF.

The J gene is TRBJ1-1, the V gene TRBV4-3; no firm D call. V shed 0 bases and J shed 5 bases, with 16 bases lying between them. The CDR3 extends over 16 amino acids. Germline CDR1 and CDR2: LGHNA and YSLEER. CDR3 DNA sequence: TGCGCCAGCAGCCAAGATTGGGCCAGCTATAGTACTGAAGCTTTCTTT. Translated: CASSQDWASYSTEAFF.

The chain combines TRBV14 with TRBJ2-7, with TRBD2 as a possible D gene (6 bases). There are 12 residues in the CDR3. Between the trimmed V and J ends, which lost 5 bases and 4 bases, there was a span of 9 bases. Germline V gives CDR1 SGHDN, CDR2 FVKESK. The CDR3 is CASSSGTYEQYF. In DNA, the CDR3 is TGTGCCAGCAGCTCCGGGACTTACGAGCAGTACTTC.

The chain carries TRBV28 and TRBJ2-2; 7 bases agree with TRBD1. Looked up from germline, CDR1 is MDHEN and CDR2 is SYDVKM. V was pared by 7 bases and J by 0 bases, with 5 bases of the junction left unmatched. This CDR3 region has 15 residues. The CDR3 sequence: CASKGAGANTGELFF. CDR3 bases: TGTGCCAGCAAGGGGGCCGGGGCGAACACCGGGGAGCTGTTTTTT. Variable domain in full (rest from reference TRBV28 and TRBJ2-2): DVKVTQSSRYLVKRTGEKVFLECVQDMDHENMFWYRQDPGLGLRLIYFSYDVKMKEKGDIPEGYSVSREKKERFSLILESASTNQTSMYLCASKGAGANTGELFFGEGSRLTVL.

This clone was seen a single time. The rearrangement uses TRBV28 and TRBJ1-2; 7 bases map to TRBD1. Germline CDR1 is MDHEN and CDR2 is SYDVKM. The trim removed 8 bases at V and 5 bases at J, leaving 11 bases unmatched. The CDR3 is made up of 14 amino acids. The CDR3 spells CASRRQGHMYGYTF. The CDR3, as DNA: TGTGCCAGCCGACGACAGGGTCACATGTATGGCTACACCTTC.

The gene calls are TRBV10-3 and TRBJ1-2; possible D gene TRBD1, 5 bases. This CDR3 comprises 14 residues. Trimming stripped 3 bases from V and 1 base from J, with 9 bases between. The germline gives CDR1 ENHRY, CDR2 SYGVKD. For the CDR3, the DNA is TGTGCCATCAGTGAACAGGTGCTTAACTATGGCTACACCTTC. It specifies CAISEQVLNYGYTF.